The following is a TCR beta chain sequence with its context. Antigen: not known. These data are taken from a study of shared clonotypes between healthy human individuals. Findings and limits, study-wide: Roughly 5% of naive CD4 clonotypes were shared across a few donors. Shared clonotypes across all four donors exceeded non-shared ones in generation probability. The study generally estimated greater richness for naive than memory subsets.

A CD45RA+ naive subset and a CD45RA-negative memory subset were split from CD4+ cells. Here immunoSEQ multiplex PCR was the method, and the copy in TCRdb shows in-frame clones only, minus some. Of millions of clones listed, more than 80% are singletons. Trimming at V came to 0 bases and at J to 3 bases, leaving 6 bases not matched to a gene. Looked up from germline, CDR1 is MNHEY and CDR2 is SVGAGI. The CDR3 loop spans 16 amino acids. The chain has TRBV6-5 and TRBJ2-7, with TRBD2 identical over 9 bases. The sequencing input was naive CD4+ T cells sorted from blood. Subset defined: CD45RA+ positively selected. The clonotype was recovered from a man in his late teens or twenties in good health. The CDR3 sequence is CASSYSRSGGNYEQYF. The DNA for the CDR3 is TGTGCCAGCAGTTACTCACGTAGCGGGGGAAACTACGAGCAGTACTTC.